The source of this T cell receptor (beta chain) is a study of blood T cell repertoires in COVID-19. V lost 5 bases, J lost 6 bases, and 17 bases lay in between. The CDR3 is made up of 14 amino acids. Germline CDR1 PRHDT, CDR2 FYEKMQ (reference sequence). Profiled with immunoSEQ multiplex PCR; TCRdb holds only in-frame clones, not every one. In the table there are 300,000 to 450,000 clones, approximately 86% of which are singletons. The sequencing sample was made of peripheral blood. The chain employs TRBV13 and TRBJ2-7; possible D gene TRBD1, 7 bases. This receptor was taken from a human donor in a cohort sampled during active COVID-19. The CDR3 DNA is TGTGCCAGCAGCCCGCGGACAGGAGGGGTCGAGCAGTACTTC. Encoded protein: CASSPRTGGVEQYF.